This passage covers 20 T cell receptor beta chains from one sample sequenced in a study of human T cells and chemical hapten exposure (dated by TCRdb to the early 2020s). The sample's time point label, decoded: patch test 2, 6 weeks after DPC sensitization. The treatment or condition label on this specimen signifies: therapeutic diphenylcyclopropenone sensitization with weekly scalp DPC. Libraries were constructed by RACE. The sequencer was a NextSeq 500. The public sequencing data were trimmed at Q25 with fastp and processed into clonotypes with MiXCR by TCRdb, which kept only in-frame beta chains. Each entry is one CDR3 protein sequence, shown with its most common DNA and genes. In this sample the table shows some 84,000 distinct CDR3 sequences, 8.5% to 12% of which occur a single time. In total, the top ten clones hold more than 4% of the sample. The sample was whole blood, taken in connection with sensitization to the hapten diphenylcyclopropenone (DPC). The source of these receptors is a woman aged 45-65 years with alopecia areata. Some clones in this sample may be carry-over from other donors' samples.

In this sample, this clonotype turned up a few times. The rearrangement joins TRBV14 to TRBJ2-1; D not resolved. The V gene's germline CDR1 is SGHDN and CDR2 FVKESK. The CDR3 covers 14 residues. V was clipped by 2 bases and J by 0 bases, with 5 bases between them. The CDR3, as DNA: TGTGCCAGCAGCCAAATCGGCTCCTACAATGAGCAGTTCTTC. It translates to CASSQIGSYNEQFF. The variable domain in full, completed from reference TRBV14 and TRBJ2-1, reads EAGVTQFPSHSVIEKGQTVTLRCDPISGHDNLYWYRRVMGKEIKFLLHFVKESKQDESGMPNNRFLAERTGGTYSTLKVQPAELEDSGVYFCASSQIGSYNEQFFGPGTRLTVL.

The chain has TRBV4-1 and TRBJ1-6; TRBD1 might be the D (6 bases). V was cut by 8 bases and J by 7 bases, with 15 bases left in between. Germline V gene sequence: CDR1 MGHRA, CDR2 YSYEKL. This CDR3 is 14 amino acids long. CDR3 bases: TGCGCCAGCCGGATGGGGGGCTTGAATTCACCCCTCCACTTT. Translation: CASRMGGLNSPLHF.

This clonotype was observed a few times. The chain links TRBV2 to TRBJ2-1; weak D call: TRBD1 (5 bases). The V gene's germline CDR1 is SNHLY and CDR2 FYNNEI. This CDR3 contains 14 residues. V lost 3 bases, J lost 5 bases, and 11 bases lay in between. The CDR3 region is CASSDRERHNEQFF. The DNA of the CDR3 is TGTGCCAGCAGTGACAGGGAAAGGCACAATGAGCAGTTCTTC.

This clonotype was seen at least ten times. This chain joins TRBV20-1 and TRBJ1-5, with no clear D. The CDR3 has 16 amino acids. V lost 5 bases to trimming and J lost 4 bases, with 21 bases between them. CDR1 is DFQATT and CDR2 is SNEGSKA in the germline V gene (reference sequence). DNA for the CDR3: TGCAGTGCTGCCGGAGCAGGACCATTAATGAATCAGCCCCAGCATTTT. This translates into CSAAGAGPLMNQPQHF.

J is TRBJ1-1 and V is TRBV12-3 or TRBV12-4; D remains unclear. The germline V and J ends were trimmed by 7 bases and 7 bases, with 16 bases remaining between them. This CDR3 has 13 residues. The CDR3 bases are TGTGCCAGCACTAGGGTTTGGCCGAATGAAGCTTTCTTT. Translation: CASTRVWPNEAFF.

This clonotype came up many times. This CDR3 is CASSVGHSLDEQFF. The CDR3 DNA reads as TGTGCCAGCAGCGTAGGGCACAGCCTGGATGAGCAGTTCTTC. V is TRBV9 and J is TRBJ2-1, with D unresolved. The germline V gene encodes CDR1 SGDLS and CDR2 YYNGEE. With 0 bases removed from V and 8 bases from J, the gap between germline ends came to 12 bases. The CDR3 totals 14 residues.

This clonotype was seen a few times. V is TRBV18 and J is TRBJ2-3; 9 positions match TRBD2. Germline CDR1 and CDR2: KGHSH and LQKENI. This CDR3 is built from 17 residues. V was pared by 2 bases and J by 4 bases, with 10 bases of the junction left unmatched. The CDR3 loop reads CASSPSSSGIAADTQYF. Written as DNA, the CDR3 is TGTGCCAGCTCACCATCCTCTAGCGGGATAGCGGCAGATACGCAGTATTTT.

This clonotype showed up many times. The chain employs TRBV20-1 and TRBJ2-3, with 10 nucleotides matching TRBD2. Germline values: CDR1 DFQATT, CDR2 SNEGSKA (reference sequence). The CDR3 is 14 residues long. V lost 3 bases to trimming and J lost 4 bases; unmatched junction nucleotides: 4. The CDR3 DNA reads TGCAGTGCTAGCAAGCGGGAGGGATCAGATACGCAGTATTTT. It is translated as CSASKREGSDTQYF.

The rearrangement links TRBV6-5 to TRBJ1-2; maybe TRBD1 (5 bases). The CDR3 contains 16 residues. V lost 7 bases and J lost 3, with 21 bases in between. Per the germline V gene, CDR1 is MNHEY and CDR2 is SVGAGI. The CDR3: CASTARAHGGYYGYTF. The DNA for the CDR3 is TGTGCCAGCACCGCCCGCGCACACGGGGGGTACTATGGCTACACCTTC.

The chain carries TRBV10-3 and TRBJ1-2, with TRBD1 matching over 8 bases. Trimming took 4 bases from V and 6 from J; bases not matched to a gene: 4. Looked up from germline, CDR1 is ENHRY and CDR2 is SYGVKD. This CDR3 has 13 amino acids. Here the CDR3 DNA reads TGTGCCATCAGTGGTACAGGGGGGCATGGCTACACCTTC. Protein product: CAISGTGGHGYTF.

This clonotype was seen many times. The chain joins TRBV3-1 to TRBJ2-5; D not resolved. CDR3 size: 19 residues. Trimming shortened V by 0 bases and J by 2 bases, and 22 bases separated the two germline ends. CDR1 is LGHDT, CDR2 YNNKEL, per germline (reference sequence). In DNA form, the CDR3 reads TGTGCCAGCAGCCAAGATTTAGATATTGAACTGGGATCTCAAGAGACCCAGTACTTC. Its translation is CASSQDLDIELGSQETQYF.

The chain links TRBV5-6 to TRBJ2-1; 12 bases are a match to TRBD2. Unmatched junction bases numbered 4, after V lost 4 bases and J lost 5 bases. The CDR3 extends over 15 amino acids. Germline V CDR1 and CDR2: SGHDT, YYEEEE. CDR3 bases: TGTGCCAGCAGCCGGACTAGCGGGACCCACAATGAGCAGTTCTTC. Protein product: CASSRTSGTHNEQFF.

This clonotype has only a few counts. V and J are TRBV28 and TRBJ2-2; unclear D gene. The V and J ends lost 1 base and 7 bases respectively, with 4 bases between them. CDR1 and CDR2 from the germline V gene are MDHEN and SYDVKM. The CDR3 runs 12 residues. The CDR3 bases are TGTGCCAGCAGTTTATCGGTCGGGGAGCTGTTTTTT. Amino acids: CASSLSVGELFF.

This clonotype has just a few counts. The chain links TRBV12-5 to TRBJ1-5, with 8 bases that match TRBD1. After removal of 6 bases from V and 0 bases from J, the junction contained 10 bases not matched to a gene. In germline, CDR1 is LGHNT, CDR2 FRNRAP. The CDR3 is made up of 17 amino acids. This CDR3 reads CASGQLRGLDSNQPQHF. The DNA of the CDR3 is TGTGCTAGTGGCCAACTCAGGGGGCTCGATAGCAATCAGCCCCAGCATTTT.

A note on this clonotype: Because the CDR3 is missing its conserved closing phenylalanine or tryptophan, this is likely a read error. This sequence joins TRBV3-1 and TRBJ2-5; perhaps TRBD2 as D (5 bases). Looked up from germline, CDR1 is LGHDT and CDR2 is YNNKEL (reference sequence). With 3 bases removed from V and 4 bases from J, the gap between germline ends came to 9 bases. The CDR3 is made up of 13 amino acids. The CDR3 DNA reads TGTGCCAGCAGCCAGTCGAGCGGAGAGACCCAGTACTAC. Amino acids: CASSQSSGETQYY.

This clonotype was seen ten or more times. The chain joins TRBV11-2 to TRBJ2-1, with D maybe TRBD1 (7 bases). This CDR3 is built from 16 residues. The germline V and J ends were trimmed by 2 bases and 7 bases, with 18 bases remaining between them. The germline V gene encodes CDR1 SGHAT and CDR2 FQNNGV. CDR3 region: CASSLYRTGGGNEQFF. The CDR3 DNA reads TGTGCCAGCAGCTTATACCGGACAGGTGGGGGGAATGAGCAGTTCTTC.

This clonotype was observed many times. The chain combines TRBV12-3 or TRBV12-4 with TRBJ1-6, with D possibly matching TRBD1 (5 bases). Trimming pared 8 bases from V and 10 bases from J, leaving 18 bases between. The CDR3 covers 14 residues. The chain's CDR3 is CASVTTGGGSPLHF. In nucleotides, the CDR3 is TGTGCCAGCGTGACCACCGGGGGGGGATCACCCCTCCACTTT.

Many counts were recorded for this clonotype. The rearrangement links TRBV9 to TRBJ2-5, with a weak D call TRBD2 (5 bases). Trimming removed 5 bases at V and 7 bases at J, with 21 bases between. This CDR3 spans 15 amino acids. CDR1 is SGDLS, CDR2 YYNGEE, per germline. CDR3 protein: CASSLEAAPQVTQYF. The CDR3 DNA sequence: TGTGCCAGCAGTCTTGAAGCGGCACCCCAGGTGACCCAGTACTTC.

This clonotype was detected only a few times. The chain carries TRBV29-1 and TRBJ2-7; 9 nucleotides line up with TRBD1. The CDR3 loop spans 13 amino acids. Germline V CDR1 and CDR2: SQVTM, ANQGSEA. V trimming: 6 bases; J trimming: 7 bases; junction bases outside the gene matches: 10. The chain's CDR3 is CSVERTGASEQYF. The DNA of the CDR3 is TGCAGCGTGGAGAGGACAGGGGCGAGTGAGCAGTACTTC.

V usage is TRBV5-4 and J usage is TRBJ2-1; D is undetermined. The germline V and J ends were trimmed by 0 bases and 2 bases, with 9 bases remaining between them. The CDR3 totals 15 residues. In germline, CDR1 is SGHNT, CDR2 YYREEE (reference sequence). CDR3 sequence reads: CASSLDSQTYNEQFF. For the CDR3, the DNA is TGTGCCAGCAGCTTGGACTCGCAAACCTACAATGAGCAGTTCTTC.